This T cell receptor beta chain appears in the sequencing data of a study of T cells in Graves' hyperthyroidism and ophthalmopathy. Researchers took RNA transcripts and amplified the TCR beta CDR3 regions from them. The primer set for the first-round RT-PCR of the TCR CDR3 was HTBI. TCRdb itself ran the multiplex PCR reads through MiXCR, one entry per CDR3 protein. The table has hundreds of thousands of distinct CDR3 sequences, roughly a quarter seen once. V was shortened by 1 base and J by 4 bases, with 10 bases between the two germline ends. The CDR3 contains 13 residues. Germline CDR1 and CDR2: DFQATT and SNEGSKA (reference sequence). This clonotype occurred a few times. The antigen remains unidentified. A Clinical Activity Score of at least 3, a NOSPECS grade of at least 4 and a duration under 3 months were recorded in the ophthalmopathy patients. Patients showing uncontrolled infection, other autoimmune disease, pregnancy or lactation were ineligible. PBMCs were sourced from less than 13 ml fresh peripheral blood.

Study-level points and caveats: The model's output predicted ophthalmopathy at a median of roughly seven months prior to onset.

The chain uses TRBV20-1 and TRBJ1-1; D gene uncertain. Sequencing was performed on blood. The receptor's source is a woman aged 25 to 39 with Graves' ophthalmopathy. DNA for the CDR3: TGCAGTGCTAGAGTGGTTACGGGCACTGAAGCTTTCTTT. This encodes CSARVVTGTEAFF.